This T cell receptor beta chain derives from a study of blood T cell repertoires in COVID-19. Study background: Acute and convalescent COVID-19 samples came from the United States, Italy and Spain.

The CDR3 consists of 14 residues. V trimming: 1 base; J trimming: 5 bases; junction bases outside the gene matches: 2. Germline V gives CDR1 SGHRS, CDR2 YFSETQ. Study members were between roughly 18 and 100 years old and lived in approximately 25 US regions. Which cohort a participant joined came from the clinical history participants gave. Original processing methods: Nucleated cell counts were estimated from reference gene primer amplification. Profiled with immunoSEQ multiplex PCR; TCRdb holds only in-frame clones, not every one. V and J calls and clone size are copied from that table; D and trimming were computed from the DNA. This repertoire shows 150,000 to 200,000 clones, approximately 80% found once; its top ten account for approximately 11%.

The clonotype comes from a man aged 50 to 60 who had recovered from COVID-19. What was sequenced was PBMCs or T cells enriched from blood (not recorded which). This rearrangement joins TRBV5-1 to TRBJ2-5; 10 bases agree with TRBD2. DNA for the CDR3: TGCGCCAGCAGCTTGACTAGCGGGGCGGAGACCCAGTACTTC. Its translation: CASSLTSGAETQYF.